This section outlines one TCR beta chain sequence together with its context. What it recognizes is unknown. This PCR relied on a set of 60 Vbeta primers and 13 Jbeta primers. TCRdb's table, derived via immunoSEQ multiplex PCR, lists solely in-frame clones and lacks some. The sample lists under 200,000 clones; roughly 79% were seen once. This CDR3 comprises 15 residues. V was shortened by 4 bases and J by 1 base, with 13 bases between the two germline ends. The germline gives CDR1 MNHEY, CDR2 SMNVEV (reference sequence). The sample is drawn from a study of cytomegalovirus exposure and HLA in healthy donors. Broader study findings: One cluster of highly shared sequence variants probably arose as a sequencing artifact. Analysis performed later found under 20,000 TCR beta sequences associated with HLA alleles at 0.05 false discovery rate.

The V call is TRBV27, the J call TRBJ1-1; D gene unclear. This sequence originates from a woman in her 30s in good health and CMV-seropositive. The sequenced sample consisted of PBMCs. CDR3 amino acids: CASSSTWTKNTEAFF. The CDR3 region has the DNA TGTGCCAGCAGTTCGACGTGGACTAAGAACACTGAAGCTTTCTTT.